These T cell receptor beta chains were read from a single sample in a study of regulatory T cells in long-lasting Graves disease. TCRdb analysed the multiplex PCR reads with MiXCR anew, one entry per CDR3 protein. The table shows some 300,000 distinct CDR3 sequences, with roughly a fifth occurring only once. Here the sequenced sample was peripheral blood mononuclear cells (PBMCs), taken when the disease was refractory, from a patient treated with antithyroid drugs. The receptors stem from a female donor with Graves disease. Both conserved end residues are part of each CDR3. Each record gives: D gene, clone size, CDR3 length, J gene, V gene, CDR3 protein, CDR3 DNA. The D gene is left open where the match is weak. The size entry is marked missing in some rows and otherwise reads once, few, many or a size class.

-	-	13	TRBJ1-2	TRBV6-1	CASSELLGMGYTF	TGTGCCAGCAGTGAACTTCTGGGAATGGGCTACACCTTC
-	-	16	TRBJ2-6	TRBV4-3	CASSQDTGIGANVLTF	TGCGCCAGCAGCCAAGATACAGGGATCGGGGCCAACGTCCTGACTTTC
-	many	13	TRBJ2-5	TRBV2	CASSWTSGETQYF	TGTGCCAGCAGTTGGACCTCCGGGGAGACCCAGTACTTC
-	few	13	TRBJ2-7	TRBV20-1	CSATRPGTYEQYF	TGCAGTGCTACCAGACCCGGTACCTACGAGCAGTACTTC
-	many	14	TRBJ1-4	TRBV7-9	CASSHGRENEKLFF	TGTGCCAGCAGCCACGGACGGGAGAATGAAAAACTGTTTTTT
TRBD1	-	16	TRBJ1-5	TRBV4-3	CASSEGTVNSNQPQHF	TGCGCCAGCAGCGAAGGGACAGTGAATAGCAATCAGCCCCAGCATTTT
-	few	17	TRBJ2-2	TRBV7-2	CASSFRGSGINTGELFF	TGTGCCAGCAGCTTCAGGGGTTCTGGCATAAACACCGGGGAGCTGTTTTTT
-	many	15	TRBJ2-7	TRBV28	CASSLGGLAPYEQYF	TGTGCCAGCAGTTTGGGCGGACTGGCCCCCTACGAGCAGTACTTC
TRBD1	-	13	TRBJ2-7	TRBV19	CATGDREEGEQYF	TGTGCCACCGGTGACAGGGAAGAAGGGGAGCAGTACTTC
-	many	13	TRBJ1-2	TRBV7-2	CASSLASGTGYTF	TGTGCCAGCAGCTTAGCGTCGGGGACCGGCTACACCTTC
-	few	14	TRBJ2-5	TRBV7-9	CASSLGVSGETQYF	TGTGCCAGCAGCCTAGGGGTTTCGGGAGAGACCCAGTACTTC
TRBD1	many	15	TRBJ2-7	TRBV30	CAWSGDRGGSYEQYF	TGTGCCTGGAGTGGAGACAGGGGCGGCTCCTACGAGCAGTACTTC
TRBD2	-	16	TRBJ2-3	TRBV29-1	CSVGGGLASFTDTQYF	TGCAGCGTTGGGGGCGGACTAGCGTCATTCACAGATACGCAGTATTTT
-	-	15	TRBJ1-3	TRBV3-1	CASSQDKRVGDTIYF	TGTGCCAGCAGCCAAGATAAGAGGGTTGGAGACACCATATATTTT
TRBD1	many	15	TRBJ1-6	TRBV28	CASSLLQGTNSPLHF	TGTGCCAGCAGTTTACTACAGGGGACTAATTCACCCCTCCACTTT
-	many	15	TRBJ2-5	TRBV11-2	CASSPAGALEETQYF	TGTGCCAGCAGCCCCGCCGGAGCGTTAGAAGAGACCCAGTACTTC
TRBD1	-	13	TRBJ2-7	TRBV27	CASSLQGFNEQYF	TGTGCCAGCAGCTTACAGGGGTTTAACGAGCAGTACTTC
-	few	15	TRBJ2-5	TRBV7-9	CASSPNRLGQETQYF	TGTGCCAGCAGCCCGAATCGGCTCGGGCAAGAGACCCAGTACTTC
-	many	12	TRBJ1-1	TRBV12-3/TRBV12-4	CASSYSGAEAFF	TGTGCCAGCAGTTATTCTGGAGCTGAAGCTTTCTTT
TRBD1	-	14	TRBJ2-7	TRBV7-9	CASSLGDRGYEQYF	TGTGCCAGCAGCTTAGGGGACAGGGGCTACGAGCAGTACTTC
TRBD1	many	12	TRBJ1-1	TRBV27	CASREPGQEAFF	TGTGCCAGCAGGGAGCCGGGACAGGAAGCTTTCTTT
TRBD1	few	16	TRBJ1-2	TRBV20-1	CSALDRGSNSNYGYTF	TGCAGTGCCCTGGACAGGGGGAGCAACTCTAACTATGGCTACACCTTC
-	many	13	TRBJ1-2	TRBV11-2	CASSLVSEDGYTF	TGTGCCAGCAGCTTAGTATCGGAGGATGGCTACACCTTC
-	many	15	TRBJ2-5	TRBV28	CASSLLRGLGETQYF	TGTGCCAGCAGTTTGTTGCGGGGACTGGGGGAGACCCAGTACTTC
-	many	13	TRBJ2-7	TRBV20-1	CSASSGSHYEQYF	TGCAGTGCTAGTTCGGGCAGCCACTACGAGCAGTACTTC
-	few	13	TRBJ2-5	TRBV3-1	CASSQETGQTQYF	TGTGCCAGCAGCCAAGAAACAGGACAGACCCAGTACTTC